What follows is one TCR beta chain and its context. Its antigen remains unidentified. CDR3 length: 14 amino acids. The ends lost 5 bases at V and 2 bases at J; junction bases unmatched: 6. Looked up from germline, CDR1 is DFQATT and CDR2 is SNEGSKA (reference sequence). The data are from a study of blood T cells in healthy people across ages. Notes on the study in general: Donors of long life had a larger count of naive CD4+ cells and greater diversity than aged donors. Unsorted PBMC input precluded a conclusive naive versus antigen-experienced comparison. A roughly linear age-dependent decrease characterized TCR beta diversity per million T cells. Total diversity from one million sequenced T cells was likely underestimated.

A sample-barcoded 5' primer and a J-beta primer mix were used in a second PCR of roughly 7 to 11 cycles. Each CDR3 protein is one row after TCRdb ran MiXCR on the 5' RACE reads. The sample consists of approximately 700,000 distinct CDR3 sequences, about 30% of them appearing once. Sequenced sample: blood. This clonotype originated in a woman older than 75 in good health. The J gene is TRBJ2-3, the V gene TRBV20-1; 8 positions match TRBD1. DNA for the CDR3: TGCAGTGCTGCAGGGGGCTCTATCACAGATACGCAGTATTTT. It specifies CSAAGGSITDTQYF.